This entry concerns a single T cell receptor (beta chain). The clone's antigen remains unknown. It has no much larger one-base neighbor in the sample; base qualities were not kept. Using the deep immunoSEQ assay, TCR CDR3 regions were amplified from genomic DNA by multiplex PCR. Extracted genomic DNA from each cell subset was spread evenly across all wells of several immunoSEQ 96-well plates, with each plate serving as a replicate. For sorted subsets, 150 to 250 ng genomic DNA, equal to tens of thousands of T cell genomes, was loaded into each replicate PCR. Purified libraries were measured with a Qubit 3.0 fluorometer, size-checked on a Bioanalyzer 2100, and measured again with the KAPA Library Quantification kit. Every immunoSEQ 96-well plate was sequenced on a dedicated single-read 150-cycle Illumina NextSeq 550 flow cell. Regarding the original processing steps: The immunoSEQ output contained only junctional sequences without quality scores, so filtering could not match that applied to full-length reads. Sequences were annotated with PyIR, a Python wrapper for IgBLAST v1.9, using IMGT germline references to assign V/J genes and CDR3. Reads were removed for weak V/J assignments (E-value above 1e-6), missing CDR3, stop codons, out-of-frame junctions, or ambiguous translated residues. A V3J clonotype was defined by an identical inferred V gene, J gene, and CDR3 amino acid sequence. The percentage overlap between two repertoires was calculated by dividing the number of shared unique clonotypes by the size of the smaller repertoire. Richness of each repertoire was evaluated using RTK rarefaction, the Chao1 estimator, and Recon v2.1 estimates of unobserved clonotypes. For all TCRbeta clonotypes obtained by the gDNA method from four donors, generation probabilities were computed with OLGA. TCRdb took this table from immuneACCESS and kept in-frame rearrangements with V and J called. Such tables lack part of the clones; where checked against another copy, unresolved V genes explain under half of the gap, and the rest is unexplained. V and J calls and clone size are copied from that table; D and trimming were computed from the DNA. The sample contains hundreds of thousands of clones, about two thirds of them found a single time. Approximately 1.8% of the sample is held by the ten biggest clonotypes.

This sample was included in a study of shared clonotypes between healthy human individuals (dated by TCRdb to 2018 to 2021). Study-wide context: The cohort comprised two women and a few men aged 18 to 49 years. To estimate repertoire size and how much clonotypes are shared between individuals, the study performed deep sequencing of blood TCR repertoires from about five healthy adults. To increase sequencing depth and limit assay-specific biases, TCR repertoire library preparation and sequencing were carried out by different laboratories using diverse techniques. Between about 0.94 and 10 billion PBMCs per donor were obtained by leukapheresis. For each donor, CD4 naive and CD4 memory were each run on three plates, CD8 naive on two plates, and CD8 memory on one plate.

General conclusions and limits of the study: Compared with non-shared clonotypes, the clonotypes found in all four sorted-subset donors had higher generation probabilities. Because the study included a small number of donors, the genetic and exposure-history diversity represented was limited. Rarefaction of sorted-subset datasets indicated incomplete sequencing despite the large sequencing depth. Pairwise subsampling indicated that sequencing depth was expected to affect the degree of clonotype sharing among donors. When several donors were compared, the shared fraction of clonotypes was about 5.2% for naive CD4, 3.5% to 4% for naive CD8, more than 2% for memory CD4, and roughly 0.4% for memory CD8. Sampling was restricted to blood, and TCR repertoires in tissues likely differ from the TCR repertoires found in blood. Estimated clonotype richness was generally larger for naive than for memory subsets.

The CDR3 numbers 15 residues from cysteine through phenylalanine. Only the CDR3 part of the read is kept: 45 bases, read in frame from the first base. Reading the germline V gene gives CDR1 MDHEN and CDR2 SYDVKM. Here V drops 10 bases and J drops 6 bases, and the junction holds 15 bases not matched to any gene. Donors were healthy HIV-negative adults with no recently reported acute infections or vaccinations. Every donor was a Caucasian adult living in Nashville, Tennessee, USA. CD4+ T cells were enriched by magnetic negative selection; naive cells were then positively selected on CD45RA, and the negative fraction formed the memory subset. After blood collection by leukapheresis, PBMCs were isolated using Ficoll-Histopaque density gradient centrifugation and then cryopreserved in the vapor phase of liquid nitrogen. Purity and quantity of every magnetically sorted T cell population were checked by analytical flow cytometry. Genomic DNA was isolated from every sorted fraction and measured by UV absorbance on a Nanodrop 2000c.

This clonotype was obtained from a young woman in good health. The chain couples TRBV28 to TRBJ1-2; TRBD1 agrees with 9 junctional bases. Sequenced: memory CD4+ T cells sorted from blood. In light of the paper, this sample's cell subset or site label describes: CD45RA-negative fraction. The nucleotides are TGTGCCATCCACGGGACAGGGTATTTCGGCGATGGCTACACCTTC. This is translated as CAIHGTGYFGDGYTF.